Detailed here is one TCR beta chain. What it recognizes is unknown. The sample comes from a study of T cell repertoires in cytomegalovirus infection. Overall study context: In public TCR beta signatures, there were indications of both CMV infection and matching HLA type. Study observations and caveats: Cumulative public TCR beta family frequency identified CMV carriers with the relevant HLA. CMV-specific TCR beta clonotypes restricted by HLA-C dominated the ex vivo response.

TCRdb ran MiXCR on the reads and lists one entry per CDR3 protein. The table includes fewer than 250,000 distinct CDR3 sequences, roughly 20% detected once. From germline, CDR1 is MDHEN and CDR2 SYDVKM. Trimming took off 7 bases at V and 3 bases at J, with 13 bases between the two ends. CDR3 size: 14 residues. The clonotype was recovered from a human donor in good health (CMV status not recorded). Some clones in this sample may be carry-over from other donors' samples. The genes are TRBV28 and TRBJ1-5; D not resolved. The sample taken for sequencing was CD8+ T cells from PBMCs. The CDR3, as DNA: TGTGCCAGCATCCGCAACGCGATCAATCAGCCCCAGCATTTT. It codes for CASIRNAINQPQHF.